This passage covers 9 T cell receptor beta chains from one sample sequenced in a study of T cell repertoires in cytomegalovirus infection. TCRdb re-analysed the reads in MiXCR, keeping a single row per CDR3 protein. This table has hundreds of thousands of distinct CDR3 sequences, about 24% appearing once. What was sequenced was CD8+ T cells from PBMCs. The receptors stem from a human donor in good health (CMV status not recorded). Some clones in this sample may be carry-over from other donors' samples.

The chain is built from TRBV7-9 and TRBJ1-2, with unresolved D. Per germline, CDR1 SEHNR and CDR2 FQNEAQ (reference sequence). This CDR3 is 12 amino acids long. CDR3 region: CAELSSRYGYTF. DNA for the CDR3: TGTGCAGAGCTTAGTAGCCGATATGGCTACACCTTC.

This clonotype was picked up a small number of times. The V call is TRBV5-4, the J call TRBJ2-7; weak D call: TRBD1 (5 bases). Germline CDR1 is SGHNT and CDR2 is YYREEE (reference sequence). This CDR3 comprises 16 residues. Trimming took 4 bases from V and 1 from J, leaving 18 bases between them. In nucleotides, the CDR3 is TGTGCCAGCAGCCCACTGGGGCAGGAGCCTTCCTACGAGCAGTACTTC. Protein sequence: CASSPLGQEPSYEQYF.

This clonotype occurred a few times. This rearrangement joins TRBV14 to TRBJ2-5, with D perhaps matching TRBD1 or TRBD2 (6 bases each). Germline loops: CDR1 SGHDN, CDR2 FVKESK. The CDR3 runs 15 residues. The germline V and J ends were trimmed by 3 bases and 1 base, with 12 bases remaining between them. This CDR3 is CASSQEGGLQETQYF. In DNA, the CDR3 is TGTGCCAGCAGCCAGGAGGGGGGCCTCCAAGAGACCCAGTACTTC.

This clonotype has a count of ten or more. The chain has TRBV24-1 and TRBJ2-6; D is unclear. V was trimmed by 5 bases and J by 2 bases, leaving 6 bases between them. Germline CDR1 reads KGHDR; CDR2 reads SFDVKD. This CDR3 comprises 14 residues. In DNA form, the CDR3 reads TGTGCCACCAGTGCCAGTACTGGGGCCAACGTCCTGACTTTC. This gives the protein CATSASTGANVLTF.

This clonotype was counted a few times. This rearrangement joins TRBV7-9 to TRBJ2-3; 8 bases align to TRBD2. From germline, CDR1 is SEHNR and CDR2 FQNEAQ (reference sequence). After removal of 5 bases from V and 5 bases from J, the junction contained 9 bases not matched to a gene. The CDR3 runs to 15 residues. DNA of the CDR3: TGTGCCAGCAGCGCCACCGGGACTAGTCGAGATACGCAGTATTTT. This encodes CASSATGTSRDTQYF.

This clonotype was counted at least ten times. The J gene is TRBJ2-7, the V gene TRBV7-2; D gene unclear. V shed 5 bases and J shed 2 bases, with 16 bases lying between them. Germline assignment: CDR1 SGHTA and CDR2 FQGNSA. This CDR3 has 15 residues. CDR3 loop: CASSLGQANTYEQYF. The CDR3 DNA reads TGTGCCAGCAGCCTCGGGCAGGCGAATACCTACGAGCAGTACTTC.

V and J are TRBV5-1 and TRBJ2-1; 8 bases match TRBD2. CDR3 length: 16 residues. Germline CDR1 SGHRS, CDR2 YFSETQ. V dropped 3 bases and J dropped 5; count of bases not matched to a gene: 10. Here the CDR3 DNA reads TGCGCCAGCAGCTCCCGGGGCGGGGGGTCTGACAATGAGCAGTTCTTC. Translated, it gives CASSSRGGGSDNEQFF.

The chain links TRBV20-1 to TRBJ2-1; 13 bases fit TRBD2. The CDR3 runs 17 residues. With V trimmed by 6 bases and J by 0 bases, 8 bases remained unmatched. Germline V CDR1 and CDR2: DFQATT, SNEGSKA (reference sequence). As DNA, the CDR3 is TGCAGTGCCCGGACTAGCGGGGGCTCGAGCTCCTACAATGAGCAGTTCTTC. Protein product: CSARTSGGSSSYNEQFF.

V is TRBV7-3 and J is TRBJ2-2, with 8 bases that match TRBD1. CDR1 is SGHTA, CDR2 FQGTGA, per germline. Trimming cost V 1 base and J 1 base; bases outside gene matches: 8. There are 18 residues in the CDR3. This CDR3 is CASSLRAGGYLNTGELFF. CDR3 nucleotides: TGTGCCAGCAGCTTAAGGGCAGGGGGCTACTTGAACACCGGGGAGCTGTTTTTT.